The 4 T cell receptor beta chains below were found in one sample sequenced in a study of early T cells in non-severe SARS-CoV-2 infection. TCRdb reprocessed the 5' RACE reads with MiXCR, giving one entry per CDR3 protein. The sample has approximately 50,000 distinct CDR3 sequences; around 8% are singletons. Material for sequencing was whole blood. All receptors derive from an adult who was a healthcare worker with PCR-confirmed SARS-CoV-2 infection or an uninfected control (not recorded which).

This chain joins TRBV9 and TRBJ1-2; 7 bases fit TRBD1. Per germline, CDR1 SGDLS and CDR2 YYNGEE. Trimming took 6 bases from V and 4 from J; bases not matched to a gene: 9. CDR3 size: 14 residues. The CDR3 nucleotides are TGTGCCAGCACCTTCTCGCGGGACAGCTATGGCTACACCTTC. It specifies CASTFSRDSYGYTF. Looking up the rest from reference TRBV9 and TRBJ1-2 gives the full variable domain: DSGVTQTPKHLITATGQRVTLRCSPRSGDLSVYWYQQSLDQGLQFLIQYYNGEERAKGNILERFSAQQFPDLHSELNLSSLELGDSALYFCASTFSRDSYGYTFGSGTRLTVV.

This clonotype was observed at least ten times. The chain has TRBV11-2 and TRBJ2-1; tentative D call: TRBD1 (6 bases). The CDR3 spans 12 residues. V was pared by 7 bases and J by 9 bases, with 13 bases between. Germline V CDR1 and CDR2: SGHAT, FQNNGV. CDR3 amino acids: CASTYRDGEQFF. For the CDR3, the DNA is TGTGCCAGCACCTACAGGGACGGTGAGCAGTTCTTC.

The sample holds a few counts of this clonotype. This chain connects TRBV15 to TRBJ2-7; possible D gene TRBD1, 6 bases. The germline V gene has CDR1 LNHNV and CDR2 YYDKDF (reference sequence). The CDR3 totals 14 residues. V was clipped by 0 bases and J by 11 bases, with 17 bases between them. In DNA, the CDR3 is TGTGCCACCAGCAGAGACCGACAGGTAAACAAGAAGTACTTC. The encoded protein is CATSRDRQVNKKYF.

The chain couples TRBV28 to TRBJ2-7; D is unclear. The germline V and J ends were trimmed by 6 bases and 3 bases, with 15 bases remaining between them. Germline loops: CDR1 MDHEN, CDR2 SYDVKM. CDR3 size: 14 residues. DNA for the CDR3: TGTGCCAGCAGCCCGAGGTGGACCCACTACGAGCAGTACTTC. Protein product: CASSPRWTHYEQYF.